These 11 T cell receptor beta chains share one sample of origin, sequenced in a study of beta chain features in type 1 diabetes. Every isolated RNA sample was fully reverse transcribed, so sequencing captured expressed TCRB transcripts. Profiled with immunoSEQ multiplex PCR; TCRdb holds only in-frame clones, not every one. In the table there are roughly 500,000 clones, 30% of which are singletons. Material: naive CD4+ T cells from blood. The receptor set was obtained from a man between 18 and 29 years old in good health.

The CDR3 spells CASSVVARGEQYF. CDR3 nucleotide sequence: TGTGCCAGCAGCGTAGTTGCTCGGGGAGAGCAGTACTTC. The V gene is TRBV9, the J gene TRBJ2-7, with D possibly TRBD2 on 5 matching bases. Germline values: CDR1 SGDLS, CDR2 YYNGEE. There are 13 residues in the CDR3. V was cut by 0 bases and J by 7 bases, with 11 bases left in between.

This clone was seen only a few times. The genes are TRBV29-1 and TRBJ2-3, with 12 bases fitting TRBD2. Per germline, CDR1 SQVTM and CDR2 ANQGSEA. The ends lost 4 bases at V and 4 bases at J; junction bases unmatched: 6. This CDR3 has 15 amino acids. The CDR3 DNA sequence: TGCAGCGTTGGCAGGACTAGCGGGAAAGCAGATACGCAGTATTTT. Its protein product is CSVGRTSGKADTQYF.

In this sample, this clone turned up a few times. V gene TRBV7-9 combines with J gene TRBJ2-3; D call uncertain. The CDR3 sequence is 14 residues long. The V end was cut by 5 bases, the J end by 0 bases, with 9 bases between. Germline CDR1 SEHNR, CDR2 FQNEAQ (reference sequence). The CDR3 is CASSESGSTDTQYF. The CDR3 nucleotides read TGTGCCAGCAGCGAATCCGGTAGCACAGATACGCAGTATTTT.

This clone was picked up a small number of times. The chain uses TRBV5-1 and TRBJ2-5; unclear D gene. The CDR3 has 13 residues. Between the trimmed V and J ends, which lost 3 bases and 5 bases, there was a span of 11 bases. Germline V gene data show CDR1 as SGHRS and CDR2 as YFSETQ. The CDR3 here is CASSSLPRETQYF. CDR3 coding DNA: TGCGCCAGCAGCTCTCTTCCACGGGAGACCCAGTACTTC.

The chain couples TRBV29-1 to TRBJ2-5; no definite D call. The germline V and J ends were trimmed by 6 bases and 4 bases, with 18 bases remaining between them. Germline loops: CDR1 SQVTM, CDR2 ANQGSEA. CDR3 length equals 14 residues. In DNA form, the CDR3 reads TGCAGCGTCCGTGGCGCGTATGGCATAGAGACCCAGTACTTC. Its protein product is CSVRGAYGIETQYF. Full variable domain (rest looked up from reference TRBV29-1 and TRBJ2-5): SAVISQKPSRDICQRGTSLTIQCQVDSQVTMMFWYRQQPGQSLTLIATANQGSEATYESGFVIDKFPISRPNLTFSTLTVSNMSPEDSSIYLCSVRGAYGIETQYFGPGTRLLVL.

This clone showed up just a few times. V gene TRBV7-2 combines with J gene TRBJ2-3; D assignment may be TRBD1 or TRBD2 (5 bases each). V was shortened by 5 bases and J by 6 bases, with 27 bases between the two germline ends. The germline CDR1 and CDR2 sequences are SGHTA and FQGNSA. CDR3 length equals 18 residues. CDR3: CASSLSPWTGTSGDTQYF. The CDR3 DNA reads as TGTGCCAGCAGCCTATCTCCGTGGACGGGGACGTCGGGGGATACGCAGTATTTT.

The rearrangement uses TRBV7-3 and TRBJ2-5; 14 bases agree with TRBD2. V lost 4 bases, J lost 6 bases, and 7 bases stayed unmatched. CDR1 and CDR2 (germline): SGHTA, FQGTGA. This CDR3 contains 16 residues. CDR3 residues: CASSYGTSGSGKTQYF. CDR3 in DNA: TGTGCCAGCAGCTACGGGACTAGCGGGAGTGGGAAGACCCAGTACTTC.

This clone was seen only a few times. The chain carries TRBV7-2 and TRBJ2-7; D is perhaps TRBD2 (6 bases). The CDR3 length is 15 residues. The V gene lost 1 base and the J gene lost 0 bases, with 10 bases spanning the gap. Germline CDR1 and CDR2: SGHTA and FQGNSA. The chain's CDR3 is CASSLGSGFSYEQYF. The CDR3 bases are TGTGCCAGCAGCTTAGGAAGCGGGTTCTCCTACGAGCAGTACTTC.

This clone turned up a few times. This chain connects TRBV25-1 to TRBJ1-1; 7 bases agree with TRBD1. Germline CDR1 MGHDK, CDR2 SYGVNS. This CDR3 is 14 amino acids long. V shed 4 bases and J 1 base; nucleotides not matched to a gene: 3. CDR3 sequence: CASSGWTGNTEAFF. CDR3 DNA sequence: TGTGCCAGCAGTGGCTGGACAGGGAACACTGAAGCTTTCTTT.

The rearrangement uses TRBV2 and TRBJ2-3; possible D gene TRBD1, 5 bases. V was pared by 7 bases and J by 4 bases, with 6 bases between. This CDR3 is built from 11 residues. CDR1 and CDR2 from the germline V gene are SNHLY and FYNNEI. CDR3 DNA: TGTGCCAGCACCAGGGCAGATACGCAGTATTTT. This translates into CASTRADTQYF.

The CDR3 bases are TGTGCCACCAGCAGAGATCCCGGGACTGGTGAGACCCAGTACTTC. Its protein product is CATSRDPGTGETQYF. This sequence joins TRBV15 and TRBJ2-5, with D perhaps TRBD2 (6 bases). Trimming left V 0 bases short and J 5 bases short, with 13 bases between. In germline, CDR1 is LNHNV, CDR2 YYDKDF (reference sequence). CDR3 length: 15 amino acids.